This T cell receptor (beta chain) was profiled in a study of cytomegalovirus exposure and HLA in healthy donors. The PCR used 60 Vbeta and 13 Jbeta primers. Using immunoSEQ multiplex PCR, the repertoire was profiled, and TCRdb retains in-frame clones only, with some absent. The sample yields roughly 120,000 clones, around 80% seen once. With regard to this clone: Antigen specificity is unknown.

The germline V gene has CDR1 LGHNA and CDR2 YNFKEQ. Trimming stripped 0 bases from V and 9 bases from J, with 12 bases between. The CDR3 is 14 amino acids. Study observations and caveats: One later analysis reportedly identified an Asian-associated ancestry cluster that showed fewer N-insertions than the roughly 700-donor mean.

This sequence joins TRBV4-2 and TRBJ2-1; D may be TRBD2 (6 bases). The source material was PBMCs. The receptor was isolated from a man aged 45-60 years in good health and CMV-seronegative. The CDR3 here is CASSQDRRGREQFF. The CDR3 DNA is TGTGCCAGCAGCCAAGACCGGCGGGGTCGTGAGCAGTTCTTC.